These 4 T cell receptor beta chains were sequenced from one sample in a study of cytomegalovirus exposure and HLA in healthy donors (dated by TCRdb to about 2017). The receptor library was made with the immunoSEQ multiplex PCR assay. For the multiplex PCR, a mixture combining 60 forward primers for TCR Vbeta segments and 13 reverse primers for TCR Jbeta segments was used. TCRdb retrieved this table from immuneACCESS and kept in-frame rearrangements only. Not all clones are present; in checked studies, unresolved V genes account for under half, and no reason is known for the remainder. The sample table gives 50,000 to 75,000 clones. The ten largest clones add up to 2.1% of the sample. Material for sequencing was PBMCs. These TCRs come from a woman between 18 and 30 years old in good health and CMV-seronegative.

This sequence joins TRBV10-2 and TRBJ2-7, with 7 bases aligning to TRBD2. With 6 bases clipped from V and 1 base from J, the junction kept 9 bases outside the gene matches. Germline V gene data show CDR1 as WSHSY and CDR2 as SAAADI. There are 15 residues in the CDR3. CDR3 sequence reads: CASSPYAGESYEQYF. The CDR3 DNA reads as TGCGCCAGCAGCCCTTACGCGGGGGAGTCCTACGAGCAGTACTTC.

The chain links TRBV9 to TRBJ2-3; D is unclear. Germline V gene sequence: CDR1 SGDLS, CDR2 YYNGEE. Trimming removed 0 bases from V and 5 bases from J, with 10 bases in between. The CDR3 contains 14 residues. The CDR3 coding sequence is TGTGCCAGCAGCGTAGACCCTAGAAGAGATACGCAGTATTTT. Translated: CASSVDPRRDTQYF.

The chain carries TRBV19 and TRBJ1-1; D ambiguous. Trimming stripped 2 bases from V and 0 bases from J, with 7 bases between. The CDR3 is 14 residues long. In germline, CDR1 is LNHDA, CDR2 SQIVND (reference sequence). Here the CDR3 DNA reads TGTGCCAGTAGTATAATGGCCCTGAACACTGAAGCTTTCTTT. Translation: CASSIMALNTEAFF.

The rearrangement uses TRBV4-1 and TRBJ2-2; the match to TRBD2 covers 12 bases. CDR1 MGHRA and CDR2 YSYEKL come from the germline V gene. The CDR3 totals 16 residues. V lost 3 bases and J lost 5; bases outside the gene matches: 4. CDR3 region: CASSHGTSGWTGELFF. In nucleotides, the CDR3 is TGCGCCAGCAGCCATGGGACTAGCGGGTGGACCGGGGAGCTGTTTTTT.